A single sample is the source of the 2 T cell receptor beta chains below, sequenced in a study of T cells in Graves' hyperthyroidism and ophthalmopathy. Amplification of TCR beta CDR3 regions was performed using RNA transcripts as template. TCR CDR3 regions were first amplified by RT-PCR with HTBI primers. TCRdb redid the calling of the multiplex PCR reads with MiXCR, one entry per CDR3 protein. The table includes about 280,000 distinct CDR3 sequences, approximately 26% detected once. Sequences were obtained from blood. Receptors were obtained from a man aged 35 to 55 with Graves' hyperthyroidism that later progressed to Graves' ophthalmopathy.

This clonotype has a handful of counts. The chain uses TRBV19 and TRBJ1-1; D possibly corresponds to TRBD1 (6 bases). The CDR3 has 14 amino acids. The germline CDR1 and CDR2 sequences are LNHDA and SQIVND (reference sequence). V lost 7 bases and J 3 bases, leaving 15 bases between the germline ends. CDR3 amino acids: CASTTTGSDTEAFF. The CDR3 nucleotides are TGTGCCAGTACCACAACAGGGTCGGACACTGAAGCTTTCTTT.

This clonotype was seen at least ten times. J is TRBJ2-7 and V is TRBV29-1; 13 positions agree with TRBD2. With V trimmed by 7 bases and J by 4 bases, 7 bases remained unmatched. CDR1 and CDR2 from the germline V gene are SQVTM and ANQGSEA. This CDR3 contains 14 residues. This CDR3 reads CSAWTSGSGYEQYF. The CDR3 nucleotides read TGCAGCGCTTGGACTAGCGGGAGTGGTTACGAGCAGTACTTC.